This T cell receptor (beta chain) was recovered during a study of metastatic and nonmetastatic thyroid tumors (TCRdb year 2020). Concerning the study at large: For patients with malignant and with benign thyroid disease, the researchers compared repertoires between peripheral blood samples and tumor or nodule tissue samples.

The paper's findings and limits, for the study overall: TCR beta diversity was reported as significantly higher in malignant tumors than in benign nodules, in both blood and tumor samples.

No patient had received any treatment before thyroid surgery. Using T-cell receptor beta sequencing, the researchers looked back retrospectively at clinical samples from patients, gathered between about 2011 and 2018. This clone was found many times. It has no known antigen specificity. Base qualities are not recorded, but no much larger clone differs from it by a single base. Library creation used PCR. TCRdb names Illumina HiSeq 4000 as the instrument used. High-throughput sequencing was used to profile the CDR3 region of the TCR beta-chain in every patient. The paper's processing steps were these. Drawing on CDR3 differences between clinicopathological groups, the researchers built a classifier meant to tell apart patients with distant-metastatic papillary thyroid cancer. The Shannon index was used to assess repertoire diversity, and the Morisita-Horn index was used to assess tumor-blood repertoire similarity. TCRdb passed the public sequencing reads through fastp at Q25 and MiXCR, retaining productive beta sequences. Here the V and J calls rest on TCRdb's processing, not on the authors' analysis. For this sample there are tens of thousands of clones; roughly 24% appear just once. The ten largest clones take up 60% to 80% of the sample.

CDR1 and CDR2 are read off the germline V gene as SGHRS and YFSETQ. A distance of 20 bases separates the germline ends of V and J, which lose 6 bases and 7 bases respectively. From the cysteine up to the phenylalanine, the CDR3 has a length of 15 residues. Of the read, only the CDR3 DNA is kept; its 45 bases are in frame from base 1. This chain is built from TRBV5-1 and TRBJ2-1; no confident D gene assignment can be made. The sample taken for sequencing was blood. This clonotype was sampled from a male donor with papillary thyroid cancer or a benign thyroid nodule (not recorded which). Some clones in this sample may be carry-over from other donors' samples. Here the CDR3 is given as CASKIIATQGNEQFF. The bases read TGCGCCAGCAAGATCATAGCTACTCAAGGAAATGAGCAGTTCTTC.